The 7 T cell receptor beta chains listed next were all sequenced from one sample in a study of T cell responses to AZD1222 COVID-19 vaccine. Assay used: immunoSEQ multiplex PCR; TCRdb lists only in-frame clones, some missing. This repertoire shows more than 90,000 clones, around 84% found once; its top ten account for 1.4%. The sequencing here drew on peripheral blood, taken on day 0 of AZD1222 vaccination. The receptors shown here come from an adult in good health.

The chain couples TRBV29-1 to TRBJ1-1; no clear D gene. The CDR3 is 10 amino acids. V was cut by 7 bases and J by 1 base, with 4 bases left in between. Germline CDR1 SQVTM, CDR2 ANQGSEA. The CDR3 region has the DNA TGCAGCGCCAAGAACACTGAAGCTTTCTTT. Translated, it gives CSAKNTEAFF.

V is TRBV20-1 and J is TRBJ2-2; D uncertain. CDR1 is DFQATT and CDR2 is SNEGSKA in the germline V gene (reference sequence). The germline V and J ends were trimmed by 3 bases and 1 base, with 6 bases remaining between them. This CDR3 is 13 amino acids long. CDR3 residues: CSASLVNTGELFF. CDR3 bases: TGCAGTGCTAGTTTGGTGAACACCGGGGAGCTGTTTTTT.

V usage is TRBV7-2 and J usage is TRBJ1-1; D not resolved. V lost 3 bases to trimming and J lost 4 bases, with 3 bases between them. Germline assignment: CDR1 SGHTA and CDR2 FQGNSA. CDR3 size: 11 residues. CDR3 in amino acids: CASSFGTEAFF. In DNA form, the CDR3 reads TGTGCCAGCAGCTTTGGCACTGAAGCTTTCTTT.

The chain carries TRBV18 and TRBJ2-7; D is uncertain. Trimming left V 6 bases short and J 6 bases short, with 12 bases between. The CDR3 contains 12 residues. The germline gives CDR1 KGHSH, CDR2 LQKENI. The CDR3, as DNA: TGTGCCAGCTCCCCTTCAGTCGCCGAGCAGTACTTC. Translating gives CASSPSVAEQYF.

This chain joins TRBV27 and TRBJ1-2; the D gene is possibly TRBD1 (6 bases). Germline V CDR1 and CDR2: MNHEY, SMNVEV (reference sequence). This CDR3 has 14 residues. Trimming removed 5 bases from V and 6 bases from J, with 16 bases in between. The CDR3 DNA follows: TGTGCCAGCAGTCCTCGACAGGCCCTCCATGGCTACACCTTC. Translating it yields CASSPRQALHGYTF.

The chain joins TRBV24-1 to TRBJ1-5, with TRBD1 identical over 8 bases. CDR1 is KGHDR, CDR2 SFDVKD, per germline. The CDR3 has 16 residues. The trim removed 4 bases at V and 1 base at J, leaving 5 bases unmatched. CDR3 amino acids: CATSDPRQGSNQPQHF. The DNA of the CDR3 is TGTGCCACCAGTGACCCCCGACAGGGGAGCAATCAGCCCCAGCATTTT.

The chain carries TRBV5-8 and TRBJ2-6; D call uncertain. Germline loops: CDR1 SGHTS, CDR2 YDEGEE. This CDR3 has 19 residues. V lost 0 bases and J 0 bases, leaving 16 bases between the germline ends. CDR3 amino acids: CASSLGNLPTASGANVLTF. CDR3 bases: TGTGCCAGCAGCTTGGGTAACCTCCCGACGGCCTCTGGGGCCAACGTCCTGACTTTC.